Listed here are 10 T cell receptor beta chains from one sample, sequenced in a study of molecular identifiers for immune sequencing clone quantification. One entry per CDR3 protein, called by TCRdb with MiXCR from the PCR reads. The sample yields about 40,000 distinct CDR3 sequences, roughly 20% seen once. Sequenced: naive CD8+ T cells from blood, with Jurkat cell RNA spiked in. Subset here: FACS-sorted CD8+CD4-CCR7+CD45RA+ naive T cells. These receptors originate from a human donor in good health. Some libraries in this study had Jurkat cell RNA spiked in.

This clonotype was recorded many times. The chain is built from TRBV12-3 or TRBV12-4 and TRBJ2-1, with D possibly being TRBD2 (5 bases). The CDR3 consists of 12 residues. The germline V and J ends were trimmed by 7 bases and 10 bases, with 14 bases remaining between them. The CDR3 coding sequence is TGTGCCAGCACCACGGACTCACGGGAGCAGTTCTTC. This translates into CASTTDSREQFF.

Of note for this clonotype: This sequence may be a read error, since a much larger clone differs from it by one base. This likely comes from a read error, as the CDR3 has no conserved phenylalanine or tryptophan at its end. The V gene is TRBV28, the J gene TRBJ2-1; 8 bases agree with TRBD2. Germline-derived CDR1 and CDR2 are MDHEN and SYDVKM. The CDR3 loop spans 17 amino acids. Trimming took 4 bases from V and 7 from J; bases not matched to a gene: 15. The CDR3 spells CASSSRTSPGDGNEQFS. The CDR3 coding sequence is TGTGCCAGCAGTTCCAGGACTAGCCCGGGAGATGGGAATGAGCAGTTCTCC.

This clonotype was recorded only once. The chain links TRBV12-3 or TRBV12-4 to TRBJ1-6, with TRBD1 as a possible D gene (5 bases). CDR3 size: 15 residues. Deletions cut 3 bases from V and 11 bases from J, with 17 bases between. DNA for the CDR3: TGTGCCAGCAGTTTGGGTTCCAGGGTTCGAACACCCCTCCACTTT. It specifies CASSLGSRVRTPLHF.

The chain uses TRBV28 and TRBJ1-2; no clear D. The V and J ends lost 2 bases and 1 base respectively, with 5 bases between them. This CDR3 contains 13 residues. Germline assignment: CDR1 MDHEN and CDR2 SYDVKM. CDR3 sequence (DNA): TGTGCCAGCAGTTTAATTGTTAACTATGGCTACACCTTC. It yields the protein CASSLIVNYGYTF.

This clonotype has a handful of counts. V gene TRBV13 combines with J gene TRBJ2-7, with 10 bases fitting TRBD2. With V trimmed by 5 bases and J by 7 bases, 11 bases remained unmatched. The CDR3 is 15 residues long. Germline V gene data show CDR1 as PRHDT and CDR2 as FYEKMQ (reference sequence). This chain's CDR3 is CASSTQLAGLWEQYF. The CDR3 region has the DNA TGTGCCAGCAGCACCCAACTAGCGGGACTTTGGGAGCAGTACTTC.

Many counts were recorded for this clonotype. The chain couples TRBV7-9 to TRBJ2-4, with D uncertain. The germline V gene encodes CDR1 SEHNR and CDR2 FQNEAQ (reference sequence). Trimming took 1 base from V and 1 from J, leaving 5 bases between them. CDR3 length equals 14 residues. CDR3 nucleotide sequence: TGTGCCAGCAGCTTAGAGCCGGCCAAAAACATTCAGTACTTC. It codes for CASSLEPAKNIQYF.

Details on this clonotype: A much bigger clone sits one base away, suggesting this may be a read error. The chain recombines TRBV5-1 with TRBJ2-2, with 7 bases aligning to TRBD1. The CDR3 has 15 amino acids. V trimming: 0 bases; J trimming: 3 bases; junction bases outside the gene matches: 2. Per the germline V gene, CDR1 is SGHRS and CDR2 is YFSETQ. The CDR3 nucleotides are TGCGCCAGCAGCTTGGACAGGGGACACACCGGGGAGCTGTTTTTT. Protein product: CASSLDRGHTGELFF.

This clonotype was seen only a few times. The V gene is TRBV2, the J gene TRBJ2-1; D unresolved. From germline, CDR1 is SNHLY and CDR2 FYNNEI. The CDR3 runs 13 residues. Trimming pared 3 bases from V and 9 bases from J, leaving 12 bases between. CDR3 sequence reads: CASSDASVTEQFF. The CDR3 coding sequence is TGTGCCAGCAGTGACGCCAGCGTGACTGAGCAGTTCTTC.

The chain has TRBV2 and TRBJ2-1, with D maybe TRBD2 (5 bases). CDR1 SNHLY and CDR2 FYNNEI come from the germline V gene. The CDR3 totals 15 residues. The germline V and J ends were trimmed by 3 bases and 7 bases, with 16 bases remaining between them. CDR3 sequence (DNA): TGTGCCAGCAGTGATGGGTGGGAGATTGGGAATGAGCAGTTCTTC. Translated, it gives CASSDGWEIGNEQFF.

This clonotype has ten or more counts. The chain recombines TRBV7-2 with TRBJ1-3; D unresolved. The germline V and J ends were trimmed by 5 bases and 11 bases, with 16 bases remaining between them. CDR3 size: 13 residues. CDR1 is SGHTA and CDR2 is FQGNSA in the germline V gene. The CDR3 coding sequence is TGTGCCAGCAGCCCTAATGGGGAGTACTCCATATATTTT. This translates into CASSPNGEYSIYF.